Listed here are 15 T cell receptor beta chains from one sample, sequenced in a study of radiation and T cells in renal cell carcinoma. TCRdb keeps only in-frame clones here, not all; method: immunoSEQ multiplex PCR. In the table there are 140,000 to 150,000 clones, around 88% of which are singletons. Time point reported: blood 4 weeks post-SBRT, at nephrectomy. Treatment noted: 15 Gy SBRT to primary tumor, nephrectomy 4 weeks later. The sample in question was blood, obtained from a patient whose treatment included radiotherapy and nephrectomy. The receptors shown here come from a woman aged 50 to 60 with renal cell carcinoma.

The rearrangement links TRBV5-1 to TRBJ1-1, with a tentative D call TRBD1 (6 bases). The CDR3 spans 14 residues. Germline loops: CDR1 SGHRS, CDR2 YFSETQ. The V end lost 2 bases, the J end lost 2 bases, and 10 bases lay between the germline ends. The CDR3 is CASSLTQGNTEAFF. The CDR3, as DNA: TGCGCCAGCAGCTTAACACAGGGAAACACTGAAGCTTTCTTT.

This clone showed up just a few times. This sequence joins TRBV19 and TRBJ2-7; D uncertain. The CDR3 runs 13 residues. Looked up from germline, CDR1 is LNHDA and CDR2 is SQIVND (reference sequence). V was pared by 5 bases and J by 6 bases, with 14 bases between. DNA for the CDR3: TGTGCCAGTAGTCTGGGCTTGCACCGCGAGCAGTACTTC. Amino acid sequence: CASSLGLHREQYF.

This sequence joins TRBV15 and TRBJ1-1, with a weak D call TRBD1 (6 bases). Germline loops: CDR1 LNHNV, CDR2 YYDKDF (reference sequence). Trimming cost V 0 bases and J 5 bases, with 13 bases left between them. This CDR3 is 15 amino acids long. This chain's CDR3 is CATSRDRGAGTEAFF. For the CDR3, the DNA is TGTGCCACCAGCAGAGATAGGGGGGCGGGTACTGAAGCTTTCTTT.

The chain combines TRBV11-2 with TRBJ2-7; possible D gene TRBD2, 5 bases. Germline loops: CDR1 SGHAT, CDR2 FQNNGV. Trimming removed 1 base from V and 5 bases from J, with 9 bases in between. The CDR3 totals 13 residues. CDR3 DNA: TGTGCCAGCAGCTTAGGACTATCCGACGAGCAGTACTTC. Encoded protein: CASSLGLSDEQYF.

V gene TRBV25-1 combines with J gene TRBJ2-5, with TRBD2 matching over 7 bases. The CDR3 sequence is 15 residues long. Germline V gives CDR1 MGHDK, CDR2 SYGVNS. J lost 5 bases, V lost 1 base, and 7 bases had no gene match. The CDR3 region has the DNA TGTGCCAGCAGTGAATCCCAGGGAGGGTGGGAGACCCAGTACTTC. Amino acids: CASSESQGGWETQYF. Looking up the rest from reference TRBV25-1 and TRBJ2-5 gives the full variable domain: EADIYQTPRYLVIGTGKKITLECSQTMGHDKMYWYQQDPGMELHLIHYSYGVNSTEKGDLSSESTVSRIRTEHFPLTLESARPSHTSQYLCASSESQGGWETQYFGPGTRLLVL.

CDR3 bases: TGTGCCAGCAGCCCCCTTCCCGGGGTGGGATATGGCTACACCTTC. Its protein is CASSPLPGVGYGYTF. The rearrangement uses TRBV14 and TRBJ1-2, with D unresolved. Looked up from germline, CDR1 is SGHDN and CDR2 is FVKESK. CDR3 length: 15 residues. V was pared by 4 bases and J by 5 bases, with 17 bases between.

The gene calls are TRBV7-2 and TRBJ2-2; a weak D match, TRBD2 (5 bases). The CDR3 extends over 15 amino acids. CDR1 and CDR2 from the germline V gene are SGHTA and FQGNSA. Trimming took 7 bases from V and 4 from J, leaving 16 bases between them. In DNA, the CDR3 is TGTGCCAGCAACCCTATGAGGGCGCGCACCGGGGAGCTGTTTTTT. This encodes CASNPMRARTGELFF. Full variable domain (rest looked up from reference TRBV7-2 and TRBJ2-2): GAGVSQSPSNKVTEKGKDVELRCDPISGHTALYWYRQSLGQGLEFLIYFQGNSAPDKSGLPSDRFSAERTGGSVSTLTIQRTQQEDSAVYLCASNPMRARTGELFFGEGSRLTVL.

This rearrangement joins TRBV10-3 to TRBJ2-2; 9 positions match TRBD2. The CDR3 is made up of 15 amino acids. V was clipped by 8 bases and J by 2 bases; unmatched bases: 6. Per germline, CDR1 ENHRY and CDR2 SYGVKD. CDR3 sequence reads: CAIGLTSGNTGELFF. In DNA, the CDR3 is TGTGCCATCGGTCTGACTAGCGGAAACACCGGGGAGCTGTTTTTT.

The gene calls are TRBV7-8 and TRBJ2-7, with a possible D match to TRBD1 (6 bases). Trimming took off 0 bases at V and 5 bases at J, with 11 bases between the two ends. The germline V gene encodes CDR1 SGHVS and CDR2 FQNEAQ. The CDR3 consists of 14 residues. The CDR3 sequence is CASSLAQGTHEQYF. The CDR3 coding sequence is TGTGCCAGCAGCTTAGCACAGGGTACCCACGAGCAGTACTTC. Full variable domain (remainder filled in from reference TRBV7-8 and TRBJ2-7): GAGVSQSPRYKVAKRGQDVALRCDPISGHVSLFWYQQALGQGPEFLTYFQNEAQLDKSGLPSDRFFAERPEGSVSTLKIQRTQQEDSAVYLCASSLAQGTHEQYFGPGTRLTVT.

The chain is built from TRBV27 and TRBJ1-1; no clear D gene. The germline V gene has CDR1 MNHEY and CDR2 SMNVEV (reference sequence). Trimming pared 6 bases from V and 1 base from J, leaving 12 bases between. This CDR3 has 14 residues. The CDR3 spells CASRRVPGNTEAFF. The CDR3 nucleotides are TGTGCCAGCAGAAGAGTCCCGGGGAACACTGAAGCTTTCTTT.

The V and J genes are TRBV4-3 and TRBJ2-7; D is uncertain. Looked up from germline, CDR1 is LGHNA and CDR2 is YSLEER. This CDR3 has 13 residues. V lost 1 base, J lost 0 bases, and 4 bases lay in between. The DNA for the CDR3 is TGCGCCAGCAGCCAAGGCGCCTCCTACGAGCAGTACTTC. Protein sequence: CASSQGASYEQYF.

This rearrangement joins TRBV7-2 to TRBJ1-2; D ambiguous. Deletions cut 4 bases from V and 8 bases from J, with 14 bases between. The CDR3 totals 13 residues. Germline values: CDR1 SGHTA, CDR2 FQGNSA. The CDR3 region has the DNA TGTGCCAGCAGCTCCCACCGGGAAGCCGGCTACACCTTC. Its protein product is CASSSHREAGYTF. The full variable domain, its missing parts supplied by reference TRBV7-2 and TRBJ1-2, is GAGVSQSPSNKVTEKGKDVELRCDPISGHTALYWYRQSLGQGLEFLIYFQGNSAPDKSGLPSDRFSAERTGGSVSTLTIQRTQQEDSAVYLCASSSHREAGYTFGSGTRLTVV.

The DNA of the CDR3 is TGTGCCAGCAGTGACCAGACAGGGGTCGGCACTGAAGCTTTCTTT. Translated, it gives CASSDQTGVGTEAFF. The gene calls are TRBV6-1 and TRBJ1-1, with 8 positions matching TRBD1. Trimming cost V 3 bases and J 4 bases; bases outside gene matches: 7. This CDR3 contains 15 residues. Per germline, CDR1 MNHNS and CDR2 SASEGT.

The chain couples TRBV5-1 to TRBJ2-1; TRBD2 matches 9 bases. J gave up 4 bases and V 4 bases, and 6 bases lay outside the gene matches. Germline assignment: CDR1 SGHRS and CDR2 YFSETQ. The CDR3 has 15 amino acids. The CDR3 loop is CASSRREGGYNEQFF. In DNA, the CDR3 is TGCGCCAGCAGCCGGCGGGAGGGAGGGTACAATGAGCAGTTCTTC.

This sequence joins TRBV7-4 and TRBJ1-5; unclear D gene. There are 13 residues in the CDR3. The germline gives CDR1 SGHVT, CDR2 SQSDAQ. V lost 2 bases to trimming and J lost 3 bases, with 5 bases between them. CDR3 coding DNA: TGTGCCAGCAGCTTAACGGTCAATCAGCCCCAGCATTTT. Protein product: CASSLTVNQPQHF.